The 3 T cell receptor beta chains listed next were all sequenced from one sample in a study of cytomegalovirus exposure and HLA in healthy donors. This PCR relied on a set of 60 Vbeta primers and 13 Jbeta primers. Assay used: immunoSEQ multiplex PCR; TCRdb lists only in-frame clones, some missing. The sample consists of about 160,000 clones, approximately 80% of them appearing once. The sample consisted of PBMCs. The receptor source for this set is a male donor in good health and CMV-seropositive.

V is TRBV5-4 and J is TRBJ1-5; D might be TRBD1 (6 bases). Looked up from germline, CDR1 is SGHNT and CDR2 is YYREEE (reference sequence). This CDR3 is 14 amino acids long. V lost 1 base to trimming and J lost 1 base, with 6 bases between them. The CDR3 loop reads CASSLRGSNQPQHF. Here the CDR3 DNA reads TGTGCCAGCAGCTTGAGGGGGAGCAATCAGCCCCAGCATTTT.

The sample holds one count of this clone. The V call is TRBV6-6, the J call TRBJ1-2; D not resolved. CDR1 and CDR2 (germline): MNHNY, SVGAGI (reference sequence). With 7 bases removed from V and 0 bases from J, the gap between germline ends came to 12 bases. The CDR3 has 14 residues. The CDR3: CASTVYSSNYGYTF. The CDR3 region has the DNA TGTGCCAGCACGGTTTACAGTTCTAACTATGGCTACACCTTC.

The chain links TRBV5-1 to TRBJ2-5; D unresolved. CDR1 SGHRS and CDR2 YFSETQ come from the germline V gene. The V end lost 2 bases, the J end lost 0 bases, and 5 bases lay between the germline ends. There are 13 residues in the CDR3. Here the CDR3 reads CASSFGYQETQYF. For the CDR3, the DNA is TGCGCCAGCAGCTTTGGCTACCAAGAGACCCAGTACTTC.